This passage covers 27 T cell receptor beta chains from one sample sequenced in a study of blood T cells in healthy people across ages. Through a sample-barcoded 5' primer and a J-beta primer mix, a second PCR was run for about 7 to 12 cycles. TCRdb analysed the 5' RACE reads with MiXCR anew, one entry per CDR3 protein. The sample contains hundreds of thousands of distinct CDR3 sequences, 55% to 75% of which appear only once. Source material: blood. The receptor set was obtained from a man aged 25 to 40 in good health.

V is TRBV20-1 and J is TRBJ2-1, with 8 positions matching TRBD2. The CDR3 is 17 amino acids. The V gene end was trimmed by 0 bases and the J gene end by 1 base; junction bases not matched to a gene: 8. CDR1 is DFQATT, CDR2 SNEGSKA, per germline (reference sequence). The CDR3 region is CSARDWRLASSYNEQFF. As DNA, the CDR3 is TGCAGTGCTAGAGATTGGAGACTAGCGTCTTCCTACAATGAGCAGTTCTTC.

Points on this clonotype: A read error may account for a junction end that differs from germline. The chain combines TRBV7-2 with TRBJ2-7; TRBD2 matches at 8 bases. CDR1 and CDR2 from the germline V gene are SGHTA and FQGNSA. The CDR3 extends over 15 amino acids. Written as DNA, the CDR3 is TGTGCCGGCAGTTATCCTCCGGGACTAGCCTACGAGCAGTACTTC. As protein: CAGSYPPGLAYEQYF.

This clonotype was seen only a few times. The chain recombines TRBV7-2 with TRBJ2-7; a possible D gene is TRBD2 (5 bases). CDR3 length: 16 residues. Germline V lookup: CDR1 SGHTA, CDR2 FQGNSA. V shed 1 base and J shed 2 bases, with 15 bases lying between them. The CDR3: CASSLGLSGSAYEQYF. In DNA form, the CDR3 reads TGTGCCAGCAGCTTAGGCCTCAGCGGTTCGGCCTACGAGCAGTACTTC.

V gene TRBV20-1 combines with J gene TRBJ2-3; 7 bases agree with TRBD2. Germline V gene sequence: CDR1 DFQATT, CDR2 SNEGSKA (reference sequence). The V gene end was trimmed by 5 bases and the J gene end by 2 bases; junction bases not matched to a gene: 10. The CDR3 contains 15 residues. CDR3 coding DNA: TGCAGTGCTTCGGGGGGTCGGGAGAACACAGATACGCAGTATTTT. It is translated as CSASGGRENTDTQYF.

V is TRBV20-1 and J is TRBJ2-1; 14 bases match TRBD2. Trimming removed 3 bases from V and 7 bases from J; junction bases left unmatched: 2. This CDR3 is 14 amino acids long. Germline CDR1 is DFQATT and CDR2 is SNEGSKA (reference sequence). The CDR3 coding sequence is TGCAGTGCTAGGACTAGCGGGAGGGTAAATGAGCAGTTCTTC. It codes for CSARTSGRVNEQFF.

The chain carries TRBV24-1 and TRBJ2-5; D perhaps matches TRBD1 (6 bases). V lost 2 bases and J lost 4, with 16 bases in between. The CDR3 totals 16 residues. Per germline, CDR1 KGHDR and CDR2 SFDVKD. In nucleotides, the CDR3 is TGTGCCACCAGTGATTCCCGGTACAGGGTGGGAGAGACCCAGTACTTC. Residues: CATSDSRYRVGETQYF.

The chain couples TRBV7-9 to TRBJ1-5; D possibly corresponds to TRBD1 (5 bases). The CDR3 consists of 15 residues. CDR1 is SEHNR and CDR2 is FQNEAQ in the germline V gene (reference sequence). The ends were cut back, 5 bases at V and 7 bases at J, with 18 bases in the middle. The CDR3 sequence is CASSLGGSGPQPQHF. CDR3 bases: TGTGCCAGCAGCCTCGGTGGTTCAGGGCCGCAGCCCCAGCATTTT.

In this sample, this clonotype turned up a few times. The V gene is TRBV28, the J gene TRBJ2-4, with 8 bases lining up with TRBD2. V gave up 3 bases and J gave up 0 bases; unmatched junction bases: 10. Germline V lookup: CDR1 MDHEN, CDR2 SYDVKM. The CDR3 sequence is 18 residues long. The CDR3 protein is CASSFNGGGTLAKNIQYF. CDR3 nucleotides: TGTGCCAGCAGTTTTAACGGCGGGGGGACGTTAGCCAAAAACATTCAGTACTTC.

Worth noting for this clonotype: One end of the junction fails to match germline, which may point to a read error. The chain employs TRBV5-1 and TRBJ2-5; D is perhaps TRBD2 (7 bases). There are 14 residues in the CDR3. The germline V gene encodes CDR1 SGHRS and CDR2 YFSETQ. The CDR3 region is CDSSLGGAKETQYF. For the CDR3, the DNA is TGCGACAGCAGCTTGGGGGGGGCCAAGGAGACCCAGTACTTC. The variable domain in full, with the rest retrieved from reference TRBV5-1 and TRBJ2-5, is KAGVTQTPRYLIKTRGQQVTLSCSPISGHRSVSWYQQTPGQGLQFLFEYFSETQRNKGNFPGRFSGRQFSNSRSEMNVSTLELGDSALYLCDSSLGGAKETQYFGPGTRLLVL.

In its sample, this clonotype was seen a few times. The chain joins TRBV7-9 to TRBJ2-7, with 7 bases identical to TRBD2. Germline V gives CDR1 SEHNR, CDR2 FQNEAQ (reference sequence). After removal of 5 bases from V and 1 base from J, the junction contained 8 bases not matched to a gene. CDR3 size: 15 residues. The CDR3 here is CASSLPTSASYEQYF. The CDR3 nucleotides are TGTGCCAGCAGCCTTCCCACTAGCGCATCCTACGAGCAGTACTTC.

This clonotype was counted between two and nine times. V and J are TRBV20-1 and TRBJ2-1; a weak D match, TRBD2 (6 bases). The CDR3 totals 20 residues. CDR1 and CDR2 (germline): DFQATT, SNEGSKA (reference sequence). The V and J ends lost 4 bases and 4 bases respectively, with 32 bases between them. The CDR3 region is CSATTDPTRLDGSTYNEQFF. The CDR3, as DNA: TGCAGTGCTACTACAGACCCCACCCGACTAGACGGGAGTACATACAATGAGCAGTTCTTC.

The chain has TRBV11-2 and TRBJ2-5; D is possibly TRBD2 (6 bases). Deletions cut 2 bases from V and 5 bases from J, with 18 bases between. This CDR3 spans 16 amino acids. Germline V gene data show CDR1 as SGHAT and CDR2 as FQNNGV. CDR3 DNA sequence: TGTGCCAGCAGCTTACTGCCTGGAGGGGCGGGTGAGACCCAGTACTTC. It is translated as CASSLLPGGAGETQYF. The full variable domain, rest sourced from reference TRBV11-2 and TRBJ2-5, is EAGVAQSPRYKIIEKRQSVAFWCNPISGHATLYWYQQILGQGPKLLIQFQNNGVVDDSQLPKDRFSAERLKGVDSTLKIQPAKLEDSAVYLCASSLLPGGAGETQYFGPGTRLLVL.

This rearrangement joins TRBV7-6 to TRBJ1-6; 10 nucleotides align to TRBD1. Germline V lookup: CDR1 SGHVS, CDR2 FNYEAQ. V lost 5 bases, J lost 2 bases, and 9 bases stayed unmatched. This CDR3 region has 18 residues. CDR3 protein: CASSPADRGAPYNSPLHF. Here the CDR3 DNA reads TGTGCCAGCAGCCCGGCGGACAGGGGGGCGCCCTATAATTCACCCCTCCACTTT.

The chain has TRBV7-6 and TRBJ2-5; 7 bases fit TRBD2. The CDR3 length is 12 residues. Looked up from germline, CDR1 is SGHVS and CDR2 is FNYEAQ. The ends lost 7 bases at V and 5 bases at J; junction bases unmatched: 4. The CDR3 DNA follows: TGTGCCAGCACAAGCGGGGTGGAGACCCAGTACTTC. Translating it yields CASTSGVETQYF.

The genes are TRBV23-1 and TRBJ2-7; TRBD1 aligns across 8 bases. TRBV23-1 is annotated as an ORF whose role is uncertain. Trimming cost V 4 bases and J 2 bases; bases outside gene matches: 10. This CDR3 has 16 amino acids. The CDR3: CASSLRTGGFPYEQYF. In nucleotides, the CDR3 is TGCGCCAGCAGTCTTCGTACAGGGGGTTTTCCCTACGAGCAGTACTTC.

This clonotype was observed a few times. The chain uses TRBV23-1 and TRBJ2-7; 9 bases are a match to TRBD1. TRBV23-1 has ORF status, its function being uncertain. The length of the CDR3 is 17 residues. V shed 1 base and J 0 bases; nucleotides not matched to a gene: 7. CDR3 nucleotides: TGCGCCAGCAGTCAATTCGAACAGGGGGCCAGCTCCTACGAGCAGTACTTC. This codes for CASSQFEQGASSYEQYF.

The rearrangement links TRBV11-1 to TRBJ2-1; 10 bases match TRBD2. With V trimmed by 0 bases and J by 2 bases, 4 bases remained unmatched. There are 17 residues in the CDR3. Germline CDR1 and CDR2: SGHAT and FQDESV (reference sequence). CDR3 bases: TGTGCCAGCAGCTTAGCGGAAGCGGGAGGGACCTACAATGAGCAGTTCTTC. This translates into CASSLAEAGGTYNEQFF. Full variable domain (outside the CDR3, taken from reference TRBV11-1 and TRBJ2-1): EAEVAQSPRYKITEKSQAVAFWCDPISGHATLYWYRQILGQGPELLVQFQDESVVDDSQLPKDRFSAERLKGVDSTLKIQPAELGDSAMYLCASSLAEAGGTYNEQFFGPGTRLTVL.

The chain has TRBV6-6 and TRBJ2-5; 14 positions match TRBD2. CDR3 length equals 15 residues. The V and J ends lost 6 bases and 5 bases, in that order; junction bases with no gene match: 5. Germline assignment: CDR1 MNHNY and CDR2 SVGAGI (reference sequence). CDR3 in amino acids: CASRGLAGVLETQYF. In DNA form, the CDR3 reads TGTGCCAGCAGGGGACTAGCGGGAGTACTGGAGACCCAGTACTTC.

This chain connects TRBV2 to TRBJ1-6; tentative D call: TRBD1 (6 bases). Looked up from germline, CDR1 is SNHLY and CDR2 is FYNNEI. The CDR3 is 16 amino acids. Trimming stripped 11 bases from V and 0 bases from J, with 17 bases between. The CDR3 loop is CAGLDRRSSYNSPLHF. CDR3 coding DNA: TGTGCCGGACTTGACAGGCGGAGCTCCTATAATTCACCCCTCCACTTT.

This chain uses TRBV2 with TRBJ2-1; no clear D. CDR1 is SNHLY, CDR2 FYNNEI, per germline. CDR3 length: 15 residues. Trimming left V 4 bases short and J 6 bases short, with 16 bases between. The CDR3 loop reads CASSGRKARSNEQFF. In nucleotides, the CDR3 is TGTGCCAGCAGTGGACGAAAAGCTCGAAGCAATGAGCAGTTCTTC.

The CDR3 nucleotides read TGCAGTGCTAGAGCCCAAGACAGGCGTTTTAACATTCAGTACTTC. Translating it yields CSARAQDRRFNIQYF. The gene calls are TRBV20-1 and TRBJ2-4; D may be TRBD1 (6 bases). CDR3 length equals 15 residues. Germline V CDR1 and CDR2: DFQATT, SNEGSKA (reference sequence). Deletions cut 1 base from V and 7 bases from J, with 17 bases between.

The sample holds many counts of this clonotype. CDR3 nucleotide sequence: TGCAGCGTTGTTTTTTATGAGGAGCAGTTCTTC. Translated, it gives CSVVFYEEQFF. The chain uses TRBV29-1 and TRBJ2-1; no clear D gene. Per germline, CDR1 SQVTM and CDR2 ANQGSEA. Between the trimmed V and J ends, which lost 4 bases and 10 bases, there was a span of 11 bases. The CDR3 is 11 residues long.

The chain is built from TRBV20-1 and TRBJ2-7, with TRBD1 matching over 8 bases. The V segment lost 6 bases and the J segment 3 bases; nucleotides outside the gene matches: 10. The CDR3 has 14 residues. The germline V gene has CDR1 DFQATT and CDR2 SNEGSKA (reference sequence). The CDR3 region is CSAKFDRGYYEQYF. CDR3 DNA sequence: TGCAGTGCCAAATTTGACAGGGGCTACTACGAGCAGTACTTC.

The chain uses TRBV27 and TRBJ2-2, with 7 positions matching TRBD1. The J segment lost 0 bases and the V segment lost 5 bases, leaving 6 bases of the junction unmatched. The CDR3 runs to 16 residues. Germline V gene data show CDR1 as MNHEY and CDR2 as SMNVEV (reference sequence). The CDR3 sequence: CASSPTGTANTGELFF. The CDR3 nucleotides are TGTGCCAGCAGTCCCACCGGGACAGCGAACACCGGGGAGCTGTTTTTT.

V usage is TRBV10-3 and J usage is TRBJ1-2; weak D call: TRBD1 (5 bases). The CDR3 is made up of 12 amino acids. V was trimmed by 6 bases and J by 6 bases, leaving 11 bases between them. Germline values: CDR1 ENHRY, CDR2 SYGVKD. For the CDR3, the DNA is TGTGCCATCAGGGGGACCGAGGATGGCTACACCTTC. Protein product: CAIRGTEDGYTF.

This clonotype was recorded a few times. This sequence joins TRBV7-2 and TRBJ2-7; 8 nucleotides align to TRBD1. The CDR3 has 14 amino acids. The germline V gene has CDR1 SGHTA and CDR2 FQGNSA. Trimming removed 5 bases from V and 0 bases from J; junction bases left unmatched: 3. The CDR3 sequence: CASSRDRPSYEQYF. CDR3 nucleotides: TGTGCCAGCAGCAGGGACAGGCCCTCCTACGAGCAGTACTTC.

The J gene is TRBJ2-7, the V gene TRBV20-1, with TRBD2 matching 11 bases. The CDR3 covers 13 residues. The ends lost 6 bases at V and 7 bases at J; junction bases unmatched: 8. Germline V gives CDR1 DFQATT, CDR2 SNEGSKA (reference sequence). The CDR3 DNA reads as TGCAGTGCCCATAGCGGGAGGGCCGGTGAGCAGTACTTC. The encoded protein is CSAHSGRAGEQYF.